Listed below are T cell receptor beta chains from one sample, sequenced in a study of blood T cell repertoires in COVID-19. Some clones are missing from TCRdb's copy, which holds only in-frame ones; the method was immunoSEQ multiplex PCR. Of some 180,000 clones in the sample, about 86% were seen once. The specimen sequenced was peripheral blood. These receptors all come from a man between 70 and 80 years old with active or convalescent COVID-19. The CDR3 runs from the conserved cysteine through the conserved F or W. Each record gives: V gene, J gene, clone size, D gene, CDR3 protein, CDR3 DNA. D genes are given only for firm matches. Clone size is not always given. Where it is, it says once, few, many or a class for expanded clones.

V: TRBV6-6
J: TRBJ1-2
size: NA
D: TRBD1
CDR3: CASSYSDRGTYGYTF
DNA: TGTGCCAGCAGTTACTCTGACAGGGGCACCTATGGCTACACCTTC

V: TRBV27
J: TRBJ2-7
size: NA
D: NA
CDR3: CASSLSMYVTYEQYF
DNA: TGTGCCAGCAGTTTATCGATGTACGTGACATACGAGCAGTACTTC

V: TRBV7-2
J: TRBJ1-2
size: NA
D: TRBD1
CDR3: CASSSETGGFGYTF
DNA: TGTGCCAGCAGCTCCGAGACAGGGGGATTTGGCTACACCTTC

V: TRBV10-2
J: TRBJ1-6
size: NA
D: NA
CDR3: CATRERLNYNSPLHF
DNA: TGCGCCACCAGGGAGAGACTGAACTATAATTCACCCCTCCACTTT

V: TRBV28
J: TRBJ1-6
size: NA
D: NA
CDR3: CASSSRTGSSPLHF
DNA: TGTGCCAGCAGTTCCAGAACCGGGAGTTCACCCCTCCACTTT

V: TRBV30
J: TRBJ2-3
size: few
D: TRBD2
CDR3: CAWDPSGGATDTQYF
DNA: TGTGCCTGGGACCCTAGCGGGGGGGCGACAGATACGCAGTATTTT

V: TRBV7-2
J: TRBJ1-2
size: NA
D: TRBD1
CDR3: CASSGTGDGYTF
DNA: TGTGCCAGCAGCGGAACAGGGGATGGCTACACCTTC

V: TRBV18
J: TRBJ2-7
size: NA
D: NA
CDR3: CASSHRLPAGRYEQYF
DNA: TGTGCCAGCTCACACAGGCTTCCGGCAGGGAGGTACGAGCAGTACTTC

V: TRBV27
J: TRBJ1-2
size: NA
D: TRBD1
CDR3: CASSPKLGQAYYGYTF
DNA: TGTGCCAGCAGTCCTAAGCTCGGACAGGCATACTATGGCTACACCTTC

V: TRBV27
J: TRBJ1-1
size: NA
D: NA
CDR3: CASSLSGRGEAFF
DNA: TGTGCCAGCAGTTTATCGGGGCGGGGTGAAGCTTTCTTT

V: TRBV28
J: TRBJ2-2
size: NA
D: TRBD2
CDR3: CASGIAGVSSGELFF
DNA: TGTGCCAGCGGAATAGCGGGAGTATCCTCAGGGGAGCTGTTTTTT

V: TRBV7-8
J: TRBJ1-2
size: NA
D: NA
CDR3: CASSLALDRNYGYTF
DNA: TGTGCCAGCAGCTTAGCTCTGGACAGAAACTATGGCTACACCTTC

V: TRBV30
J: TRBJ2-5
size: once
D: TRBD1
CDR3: CACTGQKKTQYF
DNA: TGTGCCTGCACGGGACAGAAAAAGACCCAGTACTTC

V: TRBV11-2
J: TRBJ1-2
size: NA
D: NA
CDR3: CASSLPPGYGYTF
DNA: TGTGCCAGCAGCTTACCCCCGGGATATGGCTACACCTTC

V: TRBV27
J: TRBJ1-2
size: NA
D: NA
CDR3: CATRGGPLTIYGYTF
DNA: TGTGCCACCCGGGGGGGACCCCTTACCATCTATGGCTACACCTTC

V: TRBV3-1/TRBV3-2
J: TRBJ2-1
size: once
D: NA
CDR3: CASSQYRNYNEQFF
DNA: TGTGCCAGCAGCCAATACAGGAACTACAATGAGCAGTTCTTC

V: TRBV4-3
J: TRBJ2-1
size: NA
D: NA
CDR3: CASSQRAGTPSSYNEQFF
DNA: TGCGCCAGCAGCCAACGCGCCGGGACTCCGAGCTCCTACAATGAGCAGTTCTTC

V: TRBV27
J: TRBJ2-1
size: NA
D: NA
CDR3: CASNERRPGKDEQFF
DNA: TGTGCCAGCAATGAGCGGAGGCCGGGGAAGGATGAGCAGTTCTTC

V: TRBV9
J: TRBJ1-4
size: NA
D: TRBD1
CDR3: CASSVAGGLGEKLFF
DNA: TGTGCCAGCAGCGTAGCAGGGGGGTTAGGTGAAAAACTGTTTTTT

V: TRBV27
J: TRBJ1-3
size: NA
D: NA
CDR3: CASSPWGGYSGNTIYF
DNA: TGTGCCAGCAGTCCCTGGGGGGGATATTCTGGAAACACCATATATTTT

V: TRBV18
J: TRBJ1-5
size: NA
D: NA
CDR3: CASSPGNQPQHF
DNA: TGTGCCAGCTCACCCGGGAATCAGCCCCAGCATTTT

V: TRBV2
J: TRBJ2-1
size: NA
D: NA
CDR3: CASRKPGSQGNEQFF
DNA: TGTGCCAGCAGGAAACCGGGATCCCAAGGGAATGAGCAGTTCTTC

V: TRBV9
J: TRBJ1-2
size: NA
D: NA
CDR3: CASSGTVNYGYTF
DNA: TGTGCCAGCAGCGGGACAGTCAACTATGGCTACACCTTC

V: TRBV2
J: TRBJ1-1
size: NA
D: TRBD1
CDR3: CASMDRDFTEAFF
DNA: TGTGCCAGCATGGACAGGGACTTCACTGAAGCTTTCTTT

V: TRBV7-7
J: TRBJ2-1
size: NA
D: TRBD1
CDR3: CASSPTGVVGNEQFF
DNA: TGTGCTAGCAGCCCAACAGGGGTCGTCGGCAATGAGCAGTTCTTC

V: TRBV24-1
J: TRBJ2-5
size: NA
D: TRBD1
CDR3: CATSDSTPRTGTSQETQYF
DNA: TGTGCCACCAGTGATTCTACCCCCCGGACAGGGACATCCCAAGAGACCCAGTACTTC

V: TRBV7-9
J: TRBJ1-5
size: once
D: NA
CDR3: CASSSQGGQPQHF
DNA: TGTGCCAGCAGCTCGCAGGGAGGACAGCCCCAGCATTTT

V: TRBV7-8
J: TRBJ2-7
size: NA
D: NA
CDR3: CASSLDRTRPRSYEQYF
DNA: TGTGCCAGCAGCTTGGACCGGACAAGACCCCGGTCCTACGAGCAGTACTTC

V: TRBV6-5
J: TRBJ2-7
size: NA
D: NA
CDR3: CASSYGRTPSYEQYF
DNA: TGTGCCAGCAGTTACGGGCGGACACCTTCCTACGAGCAGTACTTC

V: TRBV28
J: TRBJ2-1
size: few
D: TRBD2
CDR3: CASSVSTSPQFF
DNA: TGTGCCAGCAGTGTCTCGACTAGCCCGCAGTTCTTC

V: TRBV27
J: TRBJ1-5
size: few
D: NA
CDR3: CASSPRQTNQPQHF
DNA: TGTGCCAGCAGCCCTAGACAGACGAATCAGCCCCAGCATTTT

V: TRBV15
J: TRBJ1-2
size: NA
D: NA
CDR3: CATSTLAQGAYGYTF
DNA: TGTGCCACCAGCACATTGGCCCAAGGGGCGTATGGCTACACCTTC

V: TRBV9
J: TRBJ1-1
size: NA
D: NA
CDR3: CASSSRPGFDTEAFF
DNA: TGTGCCAGCAGCTCCCGACCGGGGTTTGACACTGAAGCTTTCTTT

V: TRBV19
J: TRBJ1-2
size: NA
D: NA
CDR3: CATPNSESSGSGGYTF
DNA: TGTGCCACCCCGAACAGCGAGTCGTCGGGGAGCGGTGGCTACACCTTC

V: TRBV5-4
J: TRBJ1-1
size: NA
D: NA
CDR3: CASSLDRNTEAFF
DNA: TGTGCCAGCAGCTTGGATAGGAACACTGAAGCTTTCTTT

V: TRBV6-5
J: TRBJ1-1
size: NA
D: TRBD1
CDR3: CASSTGTGGVLAFF
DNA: TGTGCCAGCAGTACCGGGACAGGGGGAGTCTTGGCTTTCTTT

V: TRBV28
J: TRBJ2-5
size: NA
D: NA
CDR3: CASSVRDTQETQYF
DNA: TGTGCCAGCAGTGTCCGGGACACCCAAGAGACCCAGTACTTC

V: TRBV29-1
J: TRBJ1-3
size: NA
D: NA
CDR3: CSVVLGSGGNTIYF
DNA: TGCAGCGTTGTGCTGGGCAGTGGAGGAAACACCATATATTTT

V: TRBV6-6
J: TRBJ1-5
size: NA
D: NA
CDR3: CASRRGFERNQPQHF
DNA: TGTGCCAGCAGGAGAGGGTTCGAGAGGAATCAGCCCCAGCATTTT

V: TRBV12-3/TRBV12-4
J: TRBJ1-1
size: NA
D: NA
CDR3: CASSFSQGTEAFF
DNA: TGTGCCAGCAGCTTTTCGCAGGGCACTGAAGCTTTCTTT